This entry lists 18 T cell receptor beta chains sequenced from one sample in a study of shared clonotypes between healthy human individuals. TCRdb's table, derived via immunoSEQ multiplex PCR, lists solely in-frame clones and lacks some. The sample contains around 2,000,000 clones, about 92% of which appear only once. Naive-designated CD8 cells lacked CD45RO, were positively enriched for CCR7, and omitted terminally differentiated effector memory CD45RA+ cells. Sequencing was carried out using naive CD8+ T cells from PBMCs. The receptors were gathered from a man younger than 35 in good health. Some clones in this sample may be carry-over from other donors' samples.

The rearrangement joins TRBV11-2 to TRBJ2-7; 8 nucleotides match TRBD1. Germline V lookup: CDR1 SGHAT, CDR2 FQNNGV. This CDR3 spans 15 amino acids. Germline trimming cut 3 bases from V and 0 bases from J; bases unmatched to any gene: 4. The CDR3 sequence is CASSLNGQGSYEQYF. The CDR3 nucleotides read TGTGCCAGCAGCTTGAACGGACAGGGCTCCTACGAGCAGTACTTC.

The genes are TRBV5-5 and TRBJ1-1; D uncertain. V was cut by 6 bases and J by 8 bases, with 17 bases left in between. Germline V gene lookup returns CDR1 SGHKS and CDR2 YYEKEE (reference sequence). The CDR3 runs to 13 residues. CDR3 in DNA: TGTGCCAGCAAACTTGGGGTCCACGTCGAAGCTTTCTTT. As protein: CASKLGVHVEAFF.

The rearrangement links TRBV28 to TRBJ2-5, with 10 bases aligning to TRBD1. J was trimmed by 2 bases and V by 6 bases; bases with no gene match: 6. Per the germline V gene, CDR1 is MDHEN and CDR2 is SYDVKM. CDR3 length equals 15 residues. Here the CDR3 reads CASSQGGQGQETQYF. CDR3 nucleotide sequence: TGTGCCAGCAGCCAGGGGGGACAGGGGCAAGAGACCCAGTACTTC.

The V and J genes are TRBV11-1 and TRBJ2-7, with 10 bases identical to TRBD2. The ends lost 2 bases at V and 6 bases at J; junction bases unmatched: 10. This CDR3 comprises 16 residues. Germline V gene data show CDR1 as SGHAT and CDR2 as FQDESV (reference sequence). DNA of the CDR3: TGTGCCAGCAGCTTATCTAGCGGGAGCATATATTCCGAGCAGTACTTC. Its translation: CASSLSSGSIYSEQYF.

CDR3 loop: CASSDTRRSEKLFF. CDR3 DNA sequence: TGTGCCAGCAGCGACACCAGACGGTCGGAAAAACTGTTTTTT. This chain uses TRBV7-9 with TRBJ1-4; D is ambiguous. Germline CDR1 is SEHNR and CDR2 is FQNEAQ (reference sequence). CDR3 length: 14 residues. Trimming pared 5 bases from V and 8 bases from J, leaving 15 bases between. The full variable domain, completed using reference TRBV7-9 and TRBJ1-4, is DTGVSQNPRHKITKRGQNVTFRCDPISEHNRLYWYRQTLGQGPEFLTYFQNEAQLEKSRLLSDRFSAERPKGSFSTLEIQRTEQGDSAMYLCASSDTRRSEKLFFGSGTQLSVL.

The V call is TRBV9, the J call TRBJ2-7, with a weak D call TRBD1 (6 bases). Deletions cut 2 bases from V and 3 bases from J, with 15 bases between. The CDR3 totals 15 residues. CDR1 SGDLS and CDR2 YYNGEE come from the germline V gene. CDR3 amino acids: CASSVAGQWSYEQYF. The CDR3 nucleotides read TGTGCCAGCAGCGTGGCAGGACAGTGGAGCTACGAGCAGTACTTC. Looking up the rest from reference TRBV9 and TRBJ2-7 gives the full variable domain: DSGVTQTPKHLITATGQRVTLRCSPRSGDLSVYWYQQSLDQGLQFLIQYYNGEERAKGNILERFSAQQFPDLHSELNLSSLELGDSALYFCASSVAGQWSYEQYFGPGTRLTVT.

V and J are TRBV11-2 and TRBJ2-7, with D unclear. The CDR3 covers 14 residues. Trimming stripped 5 bases from V and 4 bases from J, with 15 bases between. Germline V gene sequence: CDR1 SGHAT, CDR2 FQNNGV. The CDR3: CASSAIVDSYEQYF. The CDR3 bases are TGTGCCAGCAGCGCGATTGTCGATAGTTACGAGCAGTACTTC.

The rearrangement uses TRBV27 and TRBJ2-1; D remains unclear. Germline V CDR1 and CDR2: MNHEY, SMNVEV (reference sequence). The CDR3 is 15 residues long. Trimming shortened V by 2 bases and J by 6 bases, and 14 bases separated the two germline ends. The CDR3 sequence: CASSLGRRYANEQFF. The CDR3 region has the DNA TGTGCCAGCAGTTTAGGGCGCCGGTATGCCAATGAGCAGTTCTTC.

The chain joins TRBV4-1 to TRBJ2-3, with 11 bases aligning to TRBD1. The V segment lost 3 bases and the J segment 3 bases; nucleotides outside the gene matches: 8. CDR1 is MGHRA, CDR2 YSYEKL, per germline. CDR3 size: 17 residues. The CDR3 DNA follows: TGCGCCAGCAGCCATCCCGGACAGGGGGCTCGGACAGATACGCAGTATTTT. Protein: CASSHPGQGARTDTQYF.

The V and J genes are TRBV7-9 and TRBJ1-1; no clear D gene. Trimming took off 6 bases at V and 1 base at J, with 3 bases between the two ends. CDR1 and CDR2 (germline): SEHNR, FQNEAQ (reference sequence). The CDR3 runs 11 residues. CDR3 region: CASRKNTEAFF. The CDR3 DNA is TGTGCCAGCAGAAAGAACACTGAAGCTTTCTTT.

This clone was seen once. V is TRBV25-1 and J is TRBJ2-1, with a tentative D call TRBD2 (5 bases). V gave up 1 base and J gave up 5 bases, with 12 bases separating them. Looked up from germline, CDR1 is MGHDK and CDR2 is SYGVNS. The CDR3 runs 15 residues. The CDR3: CASSECAAENNEQFF. CDR3 sequence (DNA): TGTGCCAGCAGTGAATGTGCAGCGGAGAACAATGAGCAGTTCTTC.

On this clone: Different DNA sequences within this sample yield the same CDR3. This chain links TRBV27 with TRBJ2-3; 8 bases are a match to TRBD1. Trimming cost V 2 bases and J 4 bases; bases outside gene matches: 2. This CDR3 has 14 amino acids. Looked up from germline, CDR1 is MNHEY and CDR2 is SMNVEV (reference sequence). The CDR3 loop is CASSLGRGPDTQYF. CDR3 coding DNA: TGTGCCAGCAGTTTAGGCAGGGGGCCAGATACGCAGTATTTT.

V gene TRBV27 combines with J gene TRBJ2-7; D is ambiguous. The CDR3 consists of 14 residues. Germline V lookup: CDR1 MNHEY, CDR2 SMNVEV (reference sequence). Trimming shortened V by 3 bases and J by 2 bases, and 11 bases separated the two germline ends. The CDR3 loop is CASSLKGPPYEQYF. CDR3 DNA: TGTGCCAGCAGTTTGAAGGGTCCCCCCTACGAGCAGTACTTC.

The chain employs TRBV11-2 and TRBJ2-7; TRBD2 matches at 7 bases. Germline CDR1 and CDR2: SGHAT and FQNNGV. The trim removed 0 bases at V and 6 bases at J, leaving 14 bases unmatched. The CDR3 has 17 residues. CDR3 sequence reads: CASSLDPPGREKGEQYF. In DNA, the CDR3 is TGTGCCAGCAGCTTAGACCCCCCTGGGCGGGAGAAGGGCGAGCAGTACTTC.

The chain is built from TRBV7-9 and TRBJ2-2; no definite D call. CDR1 and CDR2 from the germline V gene are SEHNR and FQNEAQ (reference sequence). Deletions cut 3 bases from V and 6 bases from J, with 5 bases between. The CDR3 is made up of 12 amino acids. CDR3 DNA: TGTGCCAGCAGCTTCGCTTCCGGGGAGCTGTTTTTT. Residues: CASSFASGELFF.

The chain is built from TRBV14 and TRBJ2-7, with D uncertain. V lost 1 base and J 0 bases, leaving 7 bases between the germline ends. The CDR3 has 14 amino acids. Germline assignment: CDR1 SGHDN and CDR2 FVKESK. In nucleotides, the CDR3 is TGTGCCAGCAGCCAAGGGTGGAGCTCCTACGAGCAGTACTTC. Its protein product is CASSQGWSSYEQYF.

The V gene is TRBV28, the J gene TRBJ1-1, with D possibly TRBD1 on 5 matching bases. Germline lookup yields CDR1 MDHEN and CDR2 SYDVKM. With 3 bases removed from V and 4 bases from J, the gap between germline ends came to 21 bases. The CDR3 sequence is 17 residues long. The CDR3 spells CASSFIAVWQGGTEAFF. CDR3 DNA sequence: TGTGCCAGCAGTTTTATCGCTGTGTGGCAGGGTGGCACTGAAGCTTTCTTT.

V is TRBV7-6 and J is TRBJ1-1; tentatively, D is TRBD1 (6 bases). V shed 4 bases and J shed 5 bases, with 17 bases lying between them. This CDR3 is 15 amino acids long. In germline, CDR1 is SGHVS, CDR2 FNYEAQ. CDR3 loop: CASSSPRGARTEAFF. In DNA form, the CDR3 reads TGTGCCAGCAGCTCCCCGCGGGGGGCGCGGACTGAAGCTTTCTTT.